The 13 T cell receptor beta chains below come from one sample, sequenced in a study of read filtering for tumor transcriptome and immune sequencing. This library used roughly 370 ng RNA and molecular barcoded adaptors spanning alpha/delta and beta/gamma chains. TCRdb itself ran the reads through MiXCR, one entry per CDR3 protein. This sample has 30,000 to 40,000 distinct CDR3 sequences, with roughly 10% found just once. Sequenced input: a population of CD138-negative cells sorted from bone marrow. Source of these receptors: a donor at least 40 years old with multiple myeloma.

This clonotype has ten or more counts. V usage is TRBV4-1 and J usage is TRBJ2-5; tentatively, D is TRBD2 (5 bases). The CDR3 sequence is 15 residues long. The germline V and J ends were trimmed by 4 bases and 3 bases, with 15 bases remaining between them. Germline CDR1 is MGHRA and CDR2 is YSYEKL. CDR3 nucleotide sequence: TGCGCCAGCAGCCCCTCGAGGGCTACAGAAGAGACCCAGTACTTC. This translates into CASSPSRATEETQYF.

This clonotype has at least ten counts. The rearrangement joins TRBV7-9 to TRBJ1-1; D not resolved. The CDR3 runs 15 residues. V was trimmed by 1 base and J by 2 bases, leaving 11 bases between them. Germline values: CDR1 SEHNR, CDR2 FQNEAQ (reference sequence). For the CDR3, the DNA is TGTGCCAGCAGCTTAGGGCACGCGGGAAACACTGAAGCTTTCTTT. Translated, it gives CASSLGHAGNTEAFF.

The rearrangement links TRBV9 to TRBJ2-1; maybe TRBD2 (6 bases). Deletions cut 0 bases from V and 8 bases from J, with 15 bases between. CDR3 length equals 15 residues. Germline V lookup: CDR1 SGDLS, CDR2 YYNGEE. CDR3 sequence: CASSVGRRAGYEQFF. In DNA form, the CDR3 reads TGTGCCAGCAGCGTAGGAAGGAGGGCTGGCTATGAGCAGTTCTTC.

On this clonotype itself: This may come from a read error, since a much larger clone is one base off. The chain has TRBV28 and TRBJ2-3; 8 positions agree with TRBD2. CDR1 MDHEN and CDR2 SYDVKM come from the germline V gene. The CDR3 covers 13 residues. In DNA, the CDR3 is TGTGCCAGCAGTTTGCGGGAGGAAGATACGCTGTATTTT. Translation gives CASSLREEDTLYF. Full variable domain (rest looked up from reference TRBV28 and TRBJ2-3): DVKVTQSSRYLVKRTGEKVFLECVQDMDHENMFWYRQDPGLGLRLIYFSYDVKMKEKGDIPEGYSVSREKKERFSLILESASTNQTSMYLCASSLREEDTLYFGPGTRLTVL.

This clonotype counts as medium-sized. The chain combines TRBV6-2 or TRBV6-3 with TRBJ2-1, with D tentatively TRBD2 (5 bases). The length of the CDR3 is 16 residues. CDR1 is MNHEY, CDR2 SVGEGT, per germline. The germline V and J ends were trimmed by 5 bases and 0 bases, with 14 bases remaining between them. CDR3 in DNA: TGTGCCAGCAGTCCCCCCGGGGATAGCTCCTACAATGAGCAGTTCTTC. This translates into CASSPPGDSSYNEQFF.

A remark on this clonotype: Possible read error: a much larger clone is one base away. The genes are TRBV6-1 and TRBJ2-6; D remains unclear. Per the germline V gene, CDR1 is MNHNS and CDR2 is SASEGT. This CDR3 has 16 residues. V dropped 11 bases and J dropped 3 bases, with 20 bases sitting between them. The CDR3 sequence is CAYRWVAWSGANVLTF. DNA of the CDR3: TGTGCCTATAGATGGGTAGCCTGGAGTGGGGCCAACGTCCTGACTTTC.

This clonotype was picked up many times. The chain links TRBV29-1 to TRBJ2-3, with 8 positions matching TRBD1. The CDR3 runs 15 residues. Germline lookup yields CDR1 SQVTM and CDR2 ANQGSEA. Unmatched junction bases numbered 9, after V lost 6 bases and J lost 1 base. The CDR3: CSVAPTGAGTDTQYF. CDR3 nucleotides: TGCAGCGTCGCCCCGACAGGGGCCGGCACAGATACGCAGTATTTT.

The table lists this clonotype with many counts. The rearrangement links TRBV7-8 to TRBJ2-1; D is unresolved. The germline V gene has CDR1 SGHVS and CDR2 FQNEAQ. CDR3 length: 12 amino acids. V lost 1 base, J lost 6 bases, and 4 bases lay in between. As DNA, the CDR3 is TGTGCCAGCAGCTTAGGGGCCAATGAGCAGTTCTTC. Translated, it gives CASSLGANEQFF.

Concerning this clonotype: This clone may be a read error of a much larger clone one base away. The chain uses TRBV2 and TRBJ1-2; D may be TRBD1 (6 bases). This CDR3 is built from 10 residues. Germline V lookup: CDR1 SNHLY, CDR2 FYNNEI. Trimming stripped 7 bases from V and 9 bases from J, with 9 bases between. CDR3 residues: CASKDSSYTF. For the CDR3, the DNA is TGTGCCAGCAAGGACAGTAGCTACACCTTC.

This clonotype came up many times. The chain employs TRBV20-1 and TRBJ2-2; TRBD2 matches 7 bases. Losses at the gene ends were 6 bases for V and 2 bases for J; bases not matched to a gene: 12. Germline-derived CDR1 and CDR2 are DFQATT and SNEGSKA (reference sequence). CDR3 length: 16 amino acids. The CDR3 here is CSARGRAGDNTGELFF. As DNA, the CDR3 is TGCAGTGCCCGAGGGCGTGCGGGGGATAACACCGGGGAGCTGTTTTTT.

At least ten counts were recorded for this clonotype. V usage is TRBV5-1 and J usage is TRBJ2-3; 15 bases agree with TRBD2. V trimming: 4 bases; J trimming: 5 bases; junction bases outside the gene matches: 8. From germline, CDR1 is SGHRS and CDR2 YFSETQ. The CDR3 sequence is 17 residues long. The CDR3 nucleotides read TGCGCCAGCAGCACCGGAGGACTAGCGGGGGGGGGAGATACGCAGTATTTT. It specifies CASSTGGLAGGGDTQYF.

In this sample, this clonotype turned up many times. V and J are TRBV3-1 and TRBJ2-1, with 8 bases fitting TRBD1. CDR1 is LGHDT and CDR2 is YNNKEL in the germline V gene (reference sequence). CDR3 size: 13 residues. With V trimmed by 4 bases and J by 9 bases, 5 bases remained unmatched. The CDR3 DNA is TGTGCCAGCAGCCGCGGGACAGGAGGTGAGCAGTTCTTC. Amino acid sequence: CASSRGTGGEQFF.

This clonotype was detected only once. At one boundary the junction diverges from the germline segment, which might be a read error. The chain uses TRBV29-1 and TRBJ2-2; D gene uncertain. In germline, CDR1 is SQVTM, CDR2 ANQGSEA. The CDR3 runs to 14 residues. Written as DNA, the CDR3 is TGCAACGTTGAAGATCCCTCAGCAGGCGGGGAGCTGTTTTTT. It translates to CNVEDPSAGGELFF.